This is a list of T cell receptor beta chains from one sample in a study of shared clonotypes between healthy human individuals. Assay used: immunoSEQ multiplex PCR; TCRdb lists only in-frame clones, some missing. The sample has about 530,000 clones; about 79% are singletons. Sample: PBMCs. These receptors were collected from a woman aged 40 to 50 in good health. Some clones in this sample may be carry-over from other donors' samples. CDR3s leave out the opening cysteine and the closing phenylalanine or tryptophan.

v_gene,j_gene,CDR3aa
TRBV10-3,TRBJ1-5,AISETGTGGNQPQH
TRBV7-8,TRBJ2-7,ASSSQGIPYEQY
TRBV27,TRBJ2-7,ASSGQGAWEQY
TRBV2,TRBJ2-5,ASSGQGLVETQY
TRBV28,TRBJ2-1,ASRNGGMIYNEQF
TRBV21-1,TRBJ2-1,ASIRSGRASYNEQF
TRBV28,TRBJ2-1,ASSPPRASSNEQF
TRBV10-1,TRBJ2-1,ASSERGTSSLHEQF
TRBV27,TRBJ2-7,ASSLGRLAGVPYEQY
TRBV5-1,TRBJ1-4,ASSYRGGEEKLF